The present entry profiles one TCR beta chain with its context. Its antigen is currently not known. No much larger clone exists at a distance of one base, and base qualities are not known. The source of the sample is a study of Ad26.COV2.S vaccination and SARS-CoV-2 variants (dated by TCRdb to the early 2020s). Study-wide context: Donors in the vaccine arm were drawn from COV1001, a multicentre, randomized, double-blind, placebo-controlled phase I-IIa trial testing Ad26.COV2.S in healthy adults. Ad26.COV2.S was given intramuscularly at 5x10^10 or 1x10^11 viral particles, as a single shot or as two shots 56 days apart. Sequencing of the TCRbeta repertoire served to evaluate the specificity and breadth of SARS-CoV-2-reactive T cell receptors following Ad26.COV2.S vaccination. A total of roughly 30 samples were included in the TCR-sequenced set, comprising around 19 Ad26.COV2.S vaccine recipients, 5 placebo recipients and 8 SARS-CoV-2 convalescent individuals. Trial participants were randomized into five groups of five, in which low-dose or high-dose Ad26.COV2.S was given once or twice, or placebo was given on both occasions. Throughout the experiments and outcome assessment, investigators stayed blinded to trial group allocation.

V is shortened by 3 bases, J by 3 bases, and the region joining them spans 7 bases. The CDR3 sequence holds 12 residues, the cysteine and phenylalanine included. Of the read, only the CDR3 DNA is kept; its 36 bases are in frame from base 1. The germline V gene gives CDR1 as SGHDT and CDR2 as YYEEEE. TCRbeta CDR3 regions were sequenced with the immunoSEQ Assay. After extraction, genomic DNA underwent amplification by bias-controlled multiplex PCR, followed by high-throughput sequencing. From the authors' description of their analysis: Collapsing and filtering of sequences were performed to quantify the absolute abundance of each unique TCRbeta CDR3 region. T cell fraction was estimated by normalizing TCRbeta template counts to usable DNA, which was measured by amplifying reference genes present in all nucleated cells. Repertoire TCRs were annotated as SARS-CoV-2-specific by exact matching of V gene, CDR3 amino acid sequence and J gene to a known reactive TCR set. The reference SARS-CoV-2 TCR set was obtained from MIRA and was filtered for enrichment in COVID-19-positive ImmuneCODE repertoires, whereby public or cross-reactive TCRs were removed. Based on the MIRA antigens, annotated TCRs were further analysed at the level of specific ORF or position within ORF. Breadth was defined as annotated unique rearrangements over total unique productive rearrangements; depth was the summed frequency of those rearrangements. Group comparisons of TCR breadth used two-sided Wilcoxon rank-sum tests. Imported from immuneACCESS, the table was reduced by TCRdb to in-frame sequences with V and J called. These copies leave out some clones; in studies compared against another copy, an unresolved V gene accounts for under half, and the cause of the remainder is not known. The D gene and trimming were derived from the DNA, and the V and J assignments and clone size from that table. For this sample the table gives hundreds of thousands of clones, of which more than 75% were detected only once. The ten largest make up around 3.7% of the sample.

The treatment or condition label of this sample denotes: 19 received Ad26.COV2.S at low or high dose, single or two shots; several received placebo; per-sample allocation not given. For vaccine and placebo recipients, the sequenced repertoires came from samples collected on day 63 after the first injection. Cohort 1b enrolled around 24 adults aged 18-55 years at a single site in Boston, USA, between 29 July and 7 August 2020. Ad26.COV2.S was a replication-incompetent adenovirus type 26 vector that expressed a prefusion-stabilized SARS-CoV-2 spike protein derived from the original Wuhan strain. General study outcomes and caveats: After vaccination, substantial breadth of spike-specific CD8+ and CD4+ T cell responses was reported. The study was not powered to compare responses between vaccine doses or regimens. Non-spike TCR breadth was comparable between vaccine and placebo recipients, consistent with the vaccine containing only spike. Spike-specific TCR breadth was higher in Ad26.COV2.S recipients than in placebo recipients (P = 0.0014). According to the authors, total T cell responses may have been underestimated by the TCR breadth and depth analyses.

This clonotype was obtained from a person between 18 and 60 years old who received the Ad26.COV2.S COVID-19 vaccine or a placebo. This material consisted of peripheral blood, taken in a trial of Ad26.COV2.S vaccine versus placebo. This receptor chain uses TRBV5-6 and TRBJ2-7; no D gene call is confident. The DNA sequence is as follows: TGTGCCAGCAGCTACGGGTACTACGAGCAGTACTTC. Its protein product is CASSYGYYEQYF. With all but the CDR3 taken from the reference TRBV5-6 and TRBJ2-7 genes, the full variable domain is: DAGVTQSPTHLIKTRGQQVTLRCSPKSGHDTVSWYQQALGQGPQFIFQYYEEEERQRGNFPDRFSGHQFPNYSSELNVNALLLGDSALYLCASSYGYYEQYFGPGTRLTVT.